This T cell receptor beta chain originates from a study of Graves' ophthalmopathy and Graves' hyperthyroidism. This clonotype has only a few counts. The V gene's germline CDR1 is DFQATT and CDR2 SNEGSKA (reference sequence). V was cut by 6 bases and J by 0 bases, with 20 bases left in between. The CDR3 covers 16 residues. Amplification from RNA transcripts yielded the TCR beta CDR3 regions. RT-PCR in the first round used HTBI primers; a second-round multiplex PCR followed. Via MiXCR, TCRdb re-called the multiplex PCR reads, giving one row per CDR3 protein. The sample contains almost 750,000 distinct CDR3 sequences, approximately 40% of which appear only once.

The receptor was derived from an adult man with Graves' ophthalmopathy. Input material: peripheral blood. The rearrangement links TRBV20-1 to TRBJ1-1, with a weak D call TRBD1 (5 bases). CDR3 region: CSAQWAGGGVNTEAFF. CDR3 in DNA: TGCAGTGCCCAGTGGGCCGGGGGAGGGGTGAACACTGAAGCTTTCTTT.